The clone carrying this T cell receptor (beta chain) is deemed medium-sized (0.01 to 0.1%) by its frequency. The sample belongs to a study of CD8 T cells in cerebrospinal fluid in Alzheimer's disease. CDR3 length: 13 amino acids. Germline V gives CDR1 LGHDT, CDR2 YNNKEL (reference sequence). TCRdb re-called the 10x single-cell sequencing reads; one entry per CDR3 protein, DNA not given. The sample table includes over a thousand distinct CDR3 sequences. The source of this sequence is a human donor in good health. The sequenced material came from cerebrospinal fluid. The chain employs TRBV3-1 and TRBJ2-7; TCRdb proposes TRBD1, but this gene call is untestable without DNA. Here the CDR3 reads CASSRQGPGEQYF.